This record looks at one TCR beta chain sequence and its context. It has no known antigen specificity. There are no base qualities to consult, and no much larger clone falls within one base. What the time point label conveys for this sample: cycle 2 day 1 (C2D1) of nivolumab. All trial patients had relapsed after autologous stem cell transplantation, with cohorts A, B and C differing in prior brentuximab vedotin exposure. The trial cohort was composed of some 57 patients with relapsed/refractory classical Hodgkin lymphoma, for whom complete response, partial response or progressive disease was recorded as best overall response. In the multi-cohort phase II CheckMate 205 trial, trial patients received single-agent nivolumab. Best overall response was determined by an independent review committee according to the 2007 International Working Group response criteria. Trial PBMCs were collected just before the start of nivolumab (C1D1) and during therapy at cycle 2 day 1 and cycle 4 day 1. Peripheral blood was collected in 8 mL Vacutainer Cell Preparation Tubes, from which PBMCs were isolated by centrifugation and then cryopreserved.

The sample is drawn from a study of PD-1 blockade in classical Hodgkin lymphoma (dated by TCRdb to the early 2020s). Regarding the research as a whole: Nivolumab dosing was 3 mg/kg intravenously every 2 weeks, continuing until either disease progression or unacceptable toxicity. A peripheral blood immune signature of response to PD-1 blockade in classical Hodgkin lymphoma was defined using TCR beta sequencing and CyTOF. On the study overall, not on this receptor specifically: Patients starting nivolumab less than 1 year after ASCT had lower diversity and were excluded from later analyses to avoid confounding by immune reconstitution. Trial patients with a complete response had baseline diversity similar to that of newly diagnosed patients, while partial responders and progressors had significantly lower diversity. Newly diagnosed patients were reported to have lower baseline TCR diversity than healthy donors, and relapsed/refractory patients were reported to have lower baseline TCR diversity still. The study covered only a single clinical trial cohort, and the causes of the repertoire differences, possibly disease activity or prior therapy, were still not defined. CD4+ but not CD8+ TCR diversity rose significantly by C4D1 (p=0.0027 vs p=0.16), most apparent in complete responders (p=0.02).

Genomic DNA was extracted with the Qiagen DNeasy kit from unsorted PBMCs and from negatively selected CD4+ and CD8+ fractions. Using primers that anneal to V and J segments, immunoSEQ multiplex PCR amplified the TCR beta CDR3 regions. A synthetic immune receptor repertoire was used to minimize amplification bias, and remaining bias was computationally removed after sequencing. As for the authors' bioinformatics: Repertoire diversity was quantified as the Shannon entropy index using custom Python scripts. Unsorted, CD4+ and CD8+ repertoires were analyzed separately, except for combined analyses in which CD4+ and CD8+ sequences were merged in silico. A clone counted as expanded when the clone's frequency after treatment rose at least 2-fold relative to C1D1, and clones undetected at baseline were given a pseudocount of 0.5. Clones with 0 or 1 copy at C1D1 were defined as singleton clones, while clones with 2 or more copies were defined as non-singleton clones. Clones expanded in unsorted samples were assigned a CD4+, CD8+ or unknown annotation through matching of protein sequences in sorted samples from the same patient. Wilcoxon tests on paired samples were used to test diversity changes from C1D1 to C4D1. The clones in this table, taken by TCRdb from immuneACCESS, are in-frame only. Not every clone is retained; where verified, under half of the shortfall comes from an unresolved V gene, and the cause of the rest is unknown. The V and J calls and clone size are taken from that table; D and trimming were inferred from the DNA. Recorded for this sample are 20,000 to 25,000 clones; approximately 73% of them occurred a single time. The top ten constitute around 24% of the sample.

CDR1 and CDR2 are drawn from the germline V gene (reference sequence): LNHDA, SQIVND. Its CDR3 holds 13 amino acids, cysteine through phenylalanine. Only the CDR3 region is kept as DNA, spanning 39 bases read in frame from base 1. Trimming takes 7 bases off V and 2 bases off J; junction bases not matched to a gene: 4. Here the chain combines TRBV19 and TRBJ2-7, and 8 junctional nucleotides match TRBD2. This specimen consisted of peripheral blood mononuclear cells (PBMCs), obtained before the second cycle of nivolumab. The receptor was derived from a human donor with classical Hodgkin lymphoma. The CDR3 region has the sequence CASNPGLAYEQYF. The DNA is as follows: TGTGCCAGTAATCCGGGACTAGCCTACGAGCAGTACTTC. When the CDR3 is completed using the reference TRBV19 and TRBJ2-7 genes on either side, the full variable domain is DGGITQSPKYLFRKEGQNVTLSCEQNLNHDAMYWYRQDPGQGLRLIYYSQIVNDFQKGDIAEGYSVSREKKESFPLTVTSAQKNPTAFYLCASNPGLAYEQYFGPGTRLTVT.